This TCR beta chain emerged from a study of identical twins. Study-level results: Weaker excess twin sharing was observed in beta out-of-frame sequences. When twins shared out-of-frame alpha sequences, those sequences had excess low generation probability. In cord blood, abundant beta clonotypes had fewer insertions; memory showed no trend.

Germline-derived CDR1 and CDR2 are SGHRS and YFSETQ. Trimming stripped 8 bases from V and 8 bases from J, with 16 bases between. The CDR3 totals 13 residues. Through template switching, a universal primer site was introduced, and the cDNA contained unique molecular identifiers. TCRdb itself ran the 5' RACE reads through MiXCR, one entry per CDR3 protein. The data hold 1.5 million or so distinct CDR3 sequences, with around 29% observed a single time. Regarding this clonotype: What it recognizes is unknown.

Source material: cord blood. The sequence came from a newborn girl in good health. The chain uses TRBV5-1 and TRBJ1-4; no reliable D call. CDR3 in DNA: TGCGCCAGTACACTCACGATAGGCGAAAAACTGTTTTTT. Amino acids: CASTLTIGEKLFF.